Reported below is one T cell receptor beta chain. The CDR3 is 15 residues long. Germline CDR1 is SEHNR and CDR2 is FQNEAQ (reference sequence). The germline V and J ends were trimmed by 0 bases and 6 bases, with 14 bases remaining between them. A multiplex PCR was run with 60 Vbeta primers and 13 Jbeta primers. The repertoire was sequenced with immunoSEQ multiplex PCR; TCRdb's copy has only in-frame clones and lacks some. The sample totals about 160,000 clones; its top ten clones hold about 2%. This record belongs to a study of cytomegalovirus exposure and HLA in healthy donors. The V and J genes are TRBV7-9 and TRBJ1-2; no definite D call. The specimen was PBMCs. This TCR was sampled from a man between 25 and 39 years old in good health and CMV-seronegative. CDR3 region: CASSLARGLGDGYTF. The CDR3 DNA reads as TGTGCCAGCAGCTTAGCGAGAGGGCTTGGGGATGGCTACACCTTC.